The source of this T cell receptor (beta chain) is a study of CD8+ T cells in alopecia areata. It was cDNA, reverse transcribed from extracted RNA, that served as the sequencing template. Method: immunoSEQ multiplex PCR; TCRdb's copy keeps in-frame clones and lacks some. Among around 120,000 clones listed, around 56% were seen once. The CDR3 has 14 residues. The germline V gene has CDR1 GTSNPN and CDR2 SVGIG (reference sequence). V lost 3 bases and J lost 0, with 9 bases in between. Specified treatment: oral pan-JAK inhibitor, 5-10 mg twice daily. The chain employs TRBV30 and TRBJ1-3; perhaps TRBD1 as D (5 bases). This TCR came from a human donor with alopecia areata. Here the sequenced sample was CD4+ T cells sorted from blood, taken at week 4, from a patient treated with tofacitinib. The CDR3 DNA reads TGTGCCTGGAGGGGACTGCTCTCTGGAAACACCATATATTTT. Amino acid sequence: CAWRGLLSGNTIYF.